This entry is about one TCR beta chain. This clonotype was counted ten times or more. Its antigen target is currently unknown. Qualities for individual bases were not recorded, and no much larger clone is one base off. Libraries were built with 5' RACE. Instrument on record: NextSeq 500. To allow correction of PCR and sequencing errors, the TCR library protocol tagged every TCR cDNA molecule with a unique molecular identifier. The paper's processing steps were these. Decombinator tools were used for TCR identification, UMI-based error correction and CDR3 extraction. TCRs above a frequency of 2 per 1,000, corresponding to the top 1% of the tumor frequency distribution, were defined as expanded. Renyi diversity was calculated using the R vegan package after each repertoire was subsampled 100 times to 5,000 TCRs. CDR3 similarity networks were built from amino acid triplet string-kernel similarity, with CDR3s being connected when pairwise similarity was above 0.82. TCRdb's own reprocessing of the public reads used fastp at Q25 and MiXCR and kept productive beta chains. Every CDR3 protein is listed once, alongside the most common genes and DNA of its rows. TCRdb assigned the V and J calls; the authors' analysis was not used. Here the sample has some 120,000 distinct CDR3 sequences; roughly an eighth occur a single time. The ten most abundant clones make up around a sixth of the sample.

These data come from a study of spatial heterogeneity in lung cancer (dated by TCRdb to the late 2010s). In the study overall: The donors were approximately 70 patients from the lung TRACERx cohort who had early-stage, untreated non-small cell lung cancer. In non-small cell lung cancer, the study made a quantitative comparison of TCR alpha and beta repertoires among multiple tumor regions, matched nontumor lung and blood. TCR repertoire features were related to nonsynonymous mutation counts determined by whole-exome sequencing of tumor tissue. In the raw uncorrected reads, each unique combination of TCR and UMI appeared more than ten times on average. Follow-up PBMC samples were sequenced whenever the samples were available, and the median time to follow-up was two to three years after resection. At surgery, both alpha and beta chains were TCR-sequenced in around 240 tumor regions, fewer than 85 matched nontumor lung samples and a few dozen PBMC samples. More beta-chain than alpha-chain transcripts were consistently detected, likely reflecting higher beta-chain transcript abundance. Paper-wide results and their limitations: Ubiquitous expanded tumor TCRs were detected in blood more often at tumor resection than at routine follow-up. Additional single-cell paired TCR alpha and beta sequencing was considered necessary to confirm, at a functional level, the hypothesis that regional TCRs recognize regional mutations. Only approximately 13 patients were included in comparisons of baseline and follow-up blood repertoires.

This specimen's time point label, per the study, means: blood at routine non-recurrence follow-up after resection. For TCR sequencing, whole RNA was extracted from tumor and nontumor lung tissue, or from cryopreserved PBMC samples, and no cell sorting was done. Only patients with enough RNA available from two or more tumor regions were chosen for TCR sequencing. Inclusive of the bounding cysteine and phenylalanine, the CDR3 is 14 residues long. The only DNA kept is the CDR3, 42 bases in frame from the first base. V is cut back by 6 bases and J by 4 bases, with 8 bases in the junction unmatched. The germline V gene provides CDR1 KGHSH and CDR2 LQKENI.

This receptor was obtained from a male donor with early-stage non-small cell lung cancer. The sample consisted of PBMCs, taken at follow-up. The chain employs TRBV18 and TRBJ1-1; 7 bases in between match TRBD1. The CDR3 in this case is CASSRATGTTEAFF. Here is the DNA: TGTGCCAGCTCCCGAGCGACAGGGACCACTGAAGCTTTCTTT.